This record looks at one T cell receptor beta chain sequence and its context. The antigen is undetermined. The data are from a study of vaccination effects on CD4 cells after COVID-19. This CDR3 is built from 14 residues. V was trimmed by 6 bases and J by 1 base, leaving 7 bases between them. Germline V gene data show CDR1 as MNHEY and CDR2 as SVGAGI. The protocol was immunoSEQ multiplex PCR, while the TCRdb copy is restricted to in-frame clones and leaves out a portion. The sample lists 60,000 to 80,000 clones; just under 75% were seen once. CD4+ T cells were isolated after around 10 days of culture. Participants got two doses of BNT162b2 or mRNA-1273 vaccine.

This receptor was identified in a human donor who received a COVID-19 vaccine. This sample comprised CD4+ T cells from PBMCs cultured without peptide, obtained after COVID-19 vaccination. The gene calls are TRBV6-5 and TRBJ1-6, with unresolved D. CDR3 nucleotides: TGTGCCAGCAGGGACGGATCCTATAATTCACCCCTCCACTTT. Amino acids: CASRDGSYNSPLHF.